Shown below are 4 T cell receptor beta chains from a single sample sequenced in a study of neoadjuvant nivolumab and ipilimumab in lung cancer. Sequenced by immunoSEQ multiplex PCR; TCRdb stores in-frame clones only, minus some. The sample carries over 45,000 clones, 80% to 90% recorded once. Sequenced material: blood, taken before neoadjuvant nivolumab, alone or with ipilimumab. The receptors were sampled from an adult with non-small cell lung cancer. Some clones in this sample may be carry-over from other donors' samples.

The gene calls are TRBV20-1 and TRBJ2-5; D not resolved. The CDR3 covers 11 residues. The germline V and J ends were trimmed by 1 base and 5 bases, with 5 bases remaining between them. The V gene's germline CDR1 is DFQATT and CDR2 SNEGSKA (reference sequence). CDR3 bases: TGCAGTGCTAGAGTTGTGGAGACCCAGTACTTC. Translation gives CSARVVETQYF.

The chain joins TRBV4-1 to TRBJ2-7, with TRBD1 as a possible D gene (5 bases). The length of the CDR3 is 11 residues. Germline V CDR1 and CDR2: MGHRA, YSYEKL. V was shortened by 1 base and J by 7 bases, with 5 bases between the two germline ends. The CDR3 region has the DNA TGCGCCAGCAGCCAAGCAGGGGAGCAGTACTTC. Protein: CASSQAGEQYF.

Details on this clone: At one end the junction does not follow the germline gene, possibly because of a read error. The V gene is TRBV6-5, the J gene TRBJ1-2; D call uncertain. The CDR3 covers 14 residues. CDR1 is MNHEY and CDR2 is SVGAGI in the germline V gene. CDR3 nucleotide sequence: TGTGCCATCAGTGAGCCCGACACGGGAAATGGCTACACCTTC. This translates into CAISEPDTGNGYTF.

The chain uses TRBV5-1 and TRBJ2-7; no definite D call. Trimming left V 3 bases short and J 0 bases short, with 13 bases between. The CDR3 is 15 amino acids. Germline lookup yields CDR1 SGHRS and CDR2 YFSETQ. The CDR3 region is CASSSDGASSYEQYF. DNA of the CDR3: TGCGCCAGCAGCTCCGACGGAGCGAGCTCCTACGAGCAGTACTTC.